This section outlines one T cell receptor beta chain sequence together with its context. Trimming stripped 0 bases from V and 3 bases from J, with 12 bases between. This CDR3 has 15 residues. Per the germline V gene, CDR1 is SGHRS and CDR2 is YFSETQ. The cohort comprised adults aged about 18 to 90 years residing in under 25 US areas. Participants were placed into cohorts based on the clinical history they reported. This entry comes from a study of blood T cell repertoires in COVID-19. On the study more broadly: T cells, B-cell-depleted T cells, or PBMCs supplied cDNA or gDNA.

Per the study methods: The authors estimated nucleated cell counts from reference gene primer amplification. This table comes from immunoSEQ multiplex PCR, and its TCRdb copy is limited to in-frame clones, with some not included. That table supplies the V and J calls and clone size; D and trimming were determined from the DNA. The repertoire holds about 330,000 clones, with more than 75% as singletons. This clonotype was obtained from a woman in her 30s who had recovered from COVID-19. The rearrangement uses TRBV5-1 and TRBJ1-1; tentative D call: TRBD1 (6 bases). The sequenced sample was PBMCs or T cells enriched from blood (not recorded which). In DNA, the CDR3 is TGCGCCAGCAGCTTGGATGGGGGCTGGGACACTGAAGCTTTCTTT. It yields the protein CASSLDGGWDTEAFF. Together with reference TRBV5-1 and TRBJ1-1, the CDR3 gives the full variable domain: KAGVTQTPRYLIKTRGQQVTLSCSPISGHRSVSWYQQTPGQGLQFLFEYFSETQRNKGNFPGRFSGRQFSNSRSEMNVSTLELGDSALYLCASSLDGGWDTEAFFGQGTRLTVV.